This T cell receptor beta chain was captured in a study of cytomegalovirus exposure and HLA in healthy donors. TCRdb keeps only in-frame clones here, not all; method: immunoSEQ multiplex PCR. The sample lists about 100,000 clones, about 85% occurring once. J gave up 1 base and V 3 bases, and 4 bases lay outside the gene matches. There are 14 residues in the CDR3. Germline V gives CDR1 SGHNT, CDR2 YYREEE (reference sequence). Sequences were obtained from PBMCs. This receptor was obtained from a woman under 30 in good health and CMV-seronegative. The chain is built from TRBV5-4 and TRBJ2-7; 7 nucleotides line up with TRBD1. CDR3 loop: CASSSYRGSYEQYF. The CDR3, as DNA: TGTGCCAGCAGCTCCTACAGGGGTTCCTACGAGCAGTACTTC.